This paragraph covers one T cell receptor (beta chain) sequence. This specimen comes from a study of cytomegalovirus exposure and HLA in healthy donors. In the study overall: Researchers previously reported finding 90 million to 130 million unique TCR beta sequences from around 200 million T cells.

PCR used 60 Vbeta primers and 13 Jbeta primers. TCRdb's copy holds only in-frame clones and misses some; the assay was immunoSEQ multiplex PCR. The sample carries about 61,000 clones, around 90% recorded once. The length of the CDR3 is 20 residues. Germline CDR1 reads LNHDA; CDR2 reads SQIVND (reference sequence). Losses at the gene ends were 5 bases for V and 2 bases for J; bases not matched to a gene: 20. The specimen sequenced was PBMCs. The TCR comes from a man aged 25 to 40 in good health and CMV-seropositive. This chain connects TRBV19 to TRBJ2-3, with TRBD1 matching 9 bases. The CDR3 sequence: CASSPTTGGTGHRDTDTQYF. For the CDR3, the DNA is TGTGCCAGTAGTCCGACGACAGGGGGGACGGGGCATCGAGACACAGATACGCAGTATTTT.